The 23 T cell receptor beta chains below were found in one sample sequenced in a study of T cells in Graves' hyperthyroidism and ophthalmopathy. Researchers amplified the TCR beta CDR3 regions from RNA transcripts. A first-round RT-PCR of the TCR CDR3 used the HTBI primer set. TCRdb itself ran the multiplex PCR reads through MiXCR, one entry per CDR3 protein. This sample has around 450,000 distinct CDR3 sequences, with roughly 14% found just once. The sample was blood. Source of these receptors: a woman aged 18-29 years with Graves' hyperthyroidism.

V and J are TRBV30 and TRBJ2-5, with 9 bases matching TRBD2. Germline lookup yields CDR1 GTSNPN and CDR2 SVGIG (reference sequence). The CDR3 has 13 amino acids. With 3 bases clipped from V and 5 bases from J, the junction kept 4 bases outside the gene matches. The CDR3 protein is CAWRGREGETQYF. CDR3 in DNA: TGTGCCTGGAGAGGGCGGGAGGGGGAGACCCAGTACTTC.

Only one count was recorded for this clonotype. The chain links TRBV2 to TRBJ2-3; TRBD2 might be the D (6 bases). Germline values: CDR1 SNHLY, CDR2 FYNNEI. V was cut by 4 bases and J by 2 bases, with 16 bases left in between. CDR3 length: 16 residues. The CDR3 region is CASSVAAGTDTDTQYF. The CDR3 DNA follows: TGTGCCAGCAGTGTCGCGGCGGGAACTGACACAGATACGCAGTATTTT.

There are a few counts of this clonotype. The chain uses TRBV19 and TRBJ2-3; 8 positions match TRBD2. With 10 bases clipped from V and 1 base from J, the junction kept 4 bases outside the gene matches. CDR3 length equals 13 residues. CDR1 LNHDA and CDR2 SQIVND come from the germline V gene (reference sequence). This CDR3 reads CATTGRGTDTQYF. CDR3 nucleotide sequence: TGTGCCACCACCGGGAGGGGCACAGATACGCAGTATTTT.

The chain carries TRBV30 and TRBJ1-1; 10 bases fit TRBD1. Losses at the gene ends were 5 bases for V and 3 bases for J; bases not matched to a gene: 9. Germline CDR1 reads GTSNPN; CDR2 reads SVGIG (reference sequence). The CDR3 has 15 residues. CDR3 DNA sequence: TGTGCCTGGCGACCTAGACAGGGGGCGGACACTGAAGCTTTCTTT. It specifies CAWRPRQGADTEAFF. The full variable domain, completed using reference TRBV30 and TRBJ1-1, is SQTIHQWPATLVQPVGSPLSLECTVEGTSNPNLYWYRQAAGRGLQLLFYSVGIGQISSEVPQNLSASRPQDRQFILSSKKLLLSDSGFYLCAWRPRQGADTEAFFGQGTRLTVV.

Concerning this clonotype: An end of the junction does not agree with germline; a read error may underlie this. The chain uses TRBV10-3 and TRBJ2-5; D is unresolved. This CDR3 region has 14 residues. Germline-derived CDR1 and CDR2 are ENHRY and SYGVKD. CDR3 residues: CAITQSRNQETQHF. The CDR3 DNA is TGTGCCATCACCCAATCAAGAAACCAAGAGACCCAGCACTTC.

This clonotype was observed at least ten times. The chain carries TRBV29-1 and TRBJ2-7; D gene uncertain. The CDR3 length is 12 residues. The germline V gene has CDR1 SQVTM and CDR2 ANQGSEA. V was shortened by 3 bases and J by 3 bases, with 9 bases between the two germline ends. Written as DNA, the CDR3 is TGCAGCGTTGAGGGTGTACGCTACGAGCAGTACTTC. As protein: CSVEGVRYEQYF.

J is TRBJ2-2 and V is TRBV5-8; TRBD1 is a possible D gene (6 bases). This CDR3 comprises 17 residues. The germline V and J ends were trimmed by 4 bases and 3 bases, with 19 bases remaining between them. Germline loops: CDR1 SGHTS, CDR2 YDEGEE. The CDR3 DNA reads as TGTGCCAGCAGCCCTACGACTGGGGGCGGGCACACCGGGGAGCTGTTTTTT. Amino acids: CASSPTTGGGHTGELFF.

This clonotype was recorded many times. The chain employs TRBV27 and TRBJ2-3; D is unclear. The CDR3 consists of 16 residues. Germline-derived CDR1 and CDR2 are MNHEY and SMNVEV (reference sequence). V shed 6 bases and J shed 6 bases, with 22 bases lying between them. The CDR3 protein is CASRLKTHKTRDTQYF. DNA for the CDR3: TGTGCCAGCAGGCTGAAGACTCACAAGACAAGGGATACGCAGTATTTT.

In its sample, this clonotype was seen once. The chain couples TRBV11-2 to TRBJ2-3; 13 bases are a match to TRBD2. Germline assignment: CDR1 SGHAT and CDR2 FQNNGV. V dropped 6 bases and J dropped 3; count of bases not matched to a gene: 9. This CDR3 comprises 17 residues. DNA of the CDR3: TGTGCCAGCAGTTTGGGACTAGCGGGGACGGGGACAGATACGCAGTATTTT. Translating gives CASSLGLAGTGTDTQYF.

This clonotype was detected many times. The chain uses TRBV5-1 and TRBJ2-1; D possibly corresponds to TRBD1 (7 bases). Germline V gene sequence: CDR1 SGHRS, CDR2 YFSETQ. This CDR3 is 15 amino acids long. The germline V and J ends were trimmed by 1 base and 7 bases, with 15 bases remaining between them. The CDR3: CASSLFQGEENEQFF. CDR3 in DNA: TGCGCCAGCAGCTTGTTTCAGGGGGAGGAGAATGAGCAGTTCTTC.

J is TRBJ1-2 and V is TRBV19, with a tentative D call TRBD1 (5 bases). Trimming removed 6 bases at V and 8 bases at J, with 22 bases between. In germline, CDR1 is LNHDA, CDR2 SQIVND (reference sequence). The CDR3 length is 15 residues. In DNA form, the CDR3 reads TGTGCCAGTAGCCTCAGGGTCAGCCTTTCGGGGGGCTACACCTTC. Encoded protein: CASSLRVSLSGGYTF. Combining the CDR3 with reference TRBV19 and TRBJ1-2 gives the whole variable domain DGGITQSPKYLFRKEGQNVTLSCEQNLNHDAMYWYRQDPGQGLRLIYYSQIVNDFQKGDIAEGYSVSREKKESFPLTVTSAQKNPTAFYLCASSLRVSLSGGYTFGSGTRLTVV.

This rearrangement joins TRBV12-3 or TRBV12-4 to TRBJ1-2, with D possibly TRBD1 on 6 matching bases. CDR3 length: 14 amino acids. Trimming stripped 2 bases from V and 8 bases from J, with 15 bases between. Here the CDR3 DNA reads TGTGCCAGCAGTTTAAAGGGGGGCCCACAAGGCTACACCTTC. This translates into CASSLKGGPQGYTF.

This clonotype is a singleton in its sample. A much larger clone lies one base from this, so it may be a read error. This rearrangement joins TRBV20-1 to TRBJ1-6; a weak D match, TRBD1 (5 bases). This CDR3 has 16 amino acids. Germline V CDR1 and CDR2: DFQATT, SNEGSKA (reference sequence). The ends were cut back, 6 bases at V and 2 bases at J, with 17 bases in the middle. CDR3 nucleotides: TGCAGTGCCAGCGGGACTTTTAGCCCCTATAATTCACCCCTCCACTTT. Protein product: CSASGTFSPYNSPLHF.

This clonotype was counted only a few times. This chain joins TRBV18 and TRBJ1-1, with TRBD1 as a possible D gene (5 bases). The V gene's germline CDR1 is KGHSH and CDR2 LQKENI. Trimming removed 5 bases at V and 1 base at J, with 17 bases between. The length of the CDR3 is 16 residues. For the CDR3, the DNA is TGTGCCAGCTCAAAAAACGAGGGGCGCAAGAACACTGAAGCTTTCTTT. Protein product: CASSKNEGRKNTEAFF.

This clonotype was detected many times. The CDR3 here is CASKDRFGQPQHF. The CDR3 nucleotides are TGTGCCAGCAAGGACAGGTTTGGGCAGCCCCAGCATTTT. V usage is TRBV28 and J usage is TRBJ1-5, with TRBD1 matching over 7 bases. V shed 7 bases and J 7 bases; nucleotides not matched to a gene: 7. This CDR3 has 13 amino acids. Germline CDR1 and CDR2: MDHEN and SYDVKM.

The sample holds many counts of this clonotype. CDR3 residues: CASSPWTGDYGYTF. DNA of the CDR3: TGTGCCAGCAGCCCCTGGACAGGGGATTATGGCTACACCTTC. V is TRBV11-3 and J is TRBJ1-2, with 9 bases identical to TRBD1. V lost 5 bases to trimming and J lost 5 bases; unmatched junction nucleotides: 6. From germline, CDR1 is SGHNT and CDR2 YENEEA. CDR3 length equals 14 residues.

In the case of this clonotype: A much more abundant neighbour one base away suggests this may be a read error. The V call is TRBV25-1, the J call TRBJ2-7; D remains ambiguous. From germline, CDR1 is MGHDK and CDR2 SYGVNS. The V end lost 2 bases, the J end lost 7 bases, and 6 bases lay between the germline ends. The CDR3 is made up of 11 amino acids. The CDR3 coding sequence is TGTGCCAGCAGTGAAGGCCATGAGCAGTACTTC. Translated: CASSEGHEQYF.

This clonotype was recorded at least ten times. The J gene is TRBJ2-3, the V gene TRBV7-2; D is perhaps TRBD2 (5 bases). Looked up from germline, CDR1 is SGHTA and CDR2 is FQGNSA. The CDR3 totals 14 residues. Trimming took 5 bases from V and 2 from J, leaving 11 bases between them. CDR3 sequence reads: CASSPTRDTDTQYF. As DNA, the CDR3 is TGTGCCAGCAGCCCCACTAGGGACACAGATACGCAGTATTTT.

This clonotype was counted many times. The CDR3 sequence: CSVAGRTNYGYTF. DNA for the CDR3: TGCAGCGTTGCCGGACGGACCAACTATGGCTACACCTTC. The rearrangement joins TRBV29-1 to TRBJ1-2; D ambiguous. Germline V gives CDR1 SQVTM, CDR2 ANQGSEA. Trimming took off 4 bases at V and 2 bases at J, with 11 bases between the two ends. The CDR3 is made up of 13 amino acids.

This clonotype has just one count. A read error may be the cause here, since a much bigger clone is one base away. This chain joins TRBV5-1 and TRBJ2-5; possibly TRBD1 for D (5 bases). Germline lookup yields CDR1 SGHRS and CDR2 YFSETQ. V was trimmed by 4 bases and J by 5 bases, leaving 21 bases between them. This CDR3 spans 16 amino acids. The DNA of the CDR3 is TGCGCCAGCAGCCTTGAACTGGACAAGGGTGGGGAGACCCAGTACTTC. This encodes CASSLELDKGGETQYF.

The rearrangement joins TRBV11-1 to TRBJ2-2; D tentatively fits TRBD1 or TRBD2 (5 bases each). In germline, CDR1 is SGHAT, CDR2 FQDESV (reference sequence). The CDR3 extends over 18 amino acids. Trimming took 4 bases from V and 4 from J, leaving 22 bases between them. The CDR3: CASSSTVKQGRLTGELFF. The CDR3 DNA sequence: TGTGCCAGCAGCTCTACCGTAAAGCAGGGACGACTCACCGGGGAGCTGTTTTTT.

This clonotype showed up many times. J is TRBJ2-1 and V is TRBV27, with D perhaps matching TRBD2 (6 bases). This CDR3 contains 14 residues. Germline lookup yields CDR1 MNHEY and CDR2 SMNVEV (reference sequence). The germline V and J ends were trimmed by 4 bases and 6 bases, with 13 bases remaining between them. Here the CDR3 DNA reads TGTGCCAGCAGTTACCGTCGGGGAGGCAATGAGCAGTTCTTC. Residues: CASSYRRGGNEQFF.

Concerning this clonotype: Just one base apart from a much larger clone, this may be a read error. This chain joins TRBV30 and TRBJ2-1; possible D gene TRBD1, 6 bases. The V and J ends lost 5 bases and 3 bases respectively, with 20 bases between them. The V gene's germline CDR1 is GTSNPN and CDR2 SVGIG (reference sequence). The CDR3 has 16 amino acids. The DNA of the CDR3 is TGTGCCTGGCGCCACCATGTGGGACAAGGCTACAATGAGCAGTTCTTC. Protein product: CAWRHHVGQGYNEQFF.